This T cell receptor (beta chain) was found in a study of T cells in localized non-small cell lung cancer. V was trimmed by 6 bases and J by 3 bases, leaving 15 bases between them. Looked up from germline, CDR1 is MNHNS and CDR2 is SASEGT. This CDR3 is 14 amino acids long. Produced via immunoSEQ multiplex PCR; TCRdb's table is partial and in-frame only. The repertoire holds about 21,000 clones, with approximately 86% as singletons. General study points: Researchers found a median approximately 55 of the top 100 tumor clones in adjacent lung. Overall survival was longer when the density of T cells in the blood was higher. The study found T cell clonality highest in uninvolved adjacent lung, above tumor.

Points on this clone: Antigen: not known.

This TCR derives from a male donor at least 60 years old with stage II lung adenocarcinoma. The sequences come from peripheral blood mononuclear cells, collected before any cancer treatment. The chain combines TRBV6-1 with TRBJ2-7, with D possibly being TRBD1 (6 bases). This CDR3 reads CASRTTGQFYEQYF. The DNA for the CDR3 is TGTGCCAGCAGGACGACCGGACAGTTCTACGAGCAGTACTTC.